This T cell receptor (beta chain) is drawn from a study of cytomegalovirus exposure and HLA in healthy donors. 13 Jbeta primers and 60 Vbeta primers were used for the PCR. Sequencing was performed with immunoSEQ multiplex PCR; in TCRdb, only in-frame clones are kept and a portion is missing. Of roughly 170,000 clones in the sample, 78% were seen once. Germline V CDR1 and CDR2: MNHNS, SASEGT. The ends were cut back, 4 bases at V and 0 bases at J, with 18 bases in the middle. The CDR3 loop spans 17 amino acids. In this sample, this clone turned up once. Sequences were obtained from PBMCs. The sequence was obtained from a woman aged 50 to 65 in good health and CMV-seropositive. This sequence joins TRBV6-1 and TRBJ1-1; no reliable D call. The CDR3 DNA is TGTGCCAGCAGTGGCCCTTCAGGAACAGCTATGAACACTGAAGCTTTCTTT. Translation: CASSGPSGTAMNTEAFF.